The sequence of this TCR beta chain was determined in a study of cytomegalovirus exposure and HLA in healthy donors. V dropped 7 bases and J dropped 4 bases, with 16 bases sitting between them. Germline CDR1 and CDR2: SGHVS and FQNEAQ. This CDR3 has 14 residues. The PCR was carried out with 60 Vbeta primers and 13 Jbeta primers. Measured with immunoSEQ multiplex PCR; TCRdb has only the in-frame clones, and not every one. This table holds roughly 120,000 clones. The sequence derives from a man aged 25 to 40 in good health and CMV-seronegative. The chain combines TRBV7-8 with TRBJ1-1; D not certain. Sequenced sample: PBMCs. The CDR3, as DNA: TGTGCCAGCAAGATCAGGTCCGGGATCACTGAAGCTTTCTTT. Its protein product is CASKIRSGITEAFF.